A selection of T cell receptor beta chains follows, all from one sample in a study of T cell responses to AZD1222 COVID-19 vaccine. The assay was immunoSEQ multiplex PCR, and TCRdb's table has in-frame clones only and misses some. The profile covers tens of thousands of clones, with approximately 87% appearing a single time and 12% taken by the ten largest. Sequenced here: peripheral blood, sampled 28 days after the second AZD1222 dose. All receptors derive from an adult who received the AZD1222 COVID-19 vaccine. Each CDR3 is given with its conserved first and last residue. The order of the fields is J gene, D gene, clone size, V gene, CDR3 DNA, CDR3 protein. The D gene is left open where the match is weak. Clone size is stated in some rows and not others, as once, few, many or a class when expanded.

TRBJ1-1 | TRBD1 | NA | TRBV7-8 | TGTGCCAGCAGCTCACAGGGGGCAATGGGCACTGAAGCTTTCTTT | CASSSQGAMGTEAFF
TRBJ2-7 | NA | once | TRBV6-2/TRBV6-3 | TGTGCCAGCAGTTACTCCCGCAGCCGCACCTACGAGCAGTACTTC | CASSYSRSRTYEQYF
TRBJ2-2 | NA | many | TRBV6-2/TRBV6-3 | TGTGCCAGCAGTTCCCACGGAGAAACCGGGGAGCTGTTTTTT | CASSSHGETGELFF
TRBJ2-3 | NA | NA | TRBV20-1 | TGCAGTGCCCAAGCGGTCGATACGCAGTATTTT | CSAQAVDTQYF
TRBJ2-3 | NA | NA | TRBV19 | TGTGCCAGTAGTATAGAACAGCGGGATACGCAGTATTTT | CASSIEQRDTQYF
TRBJ2-3 | NA | NA | TRBV3-1/TRBV3-2 | TGTGCCAGCAGCTTCCTACAGTGGGATACGCAGTATTTT | CASSFLQWDTQYF
TRBJ2-1 | TRBD2 | NA | TRBV7-2 | TGTGCCAGCAGCTTAGCTGGAGCCGGGGGGAATGAGCAGTTCTTC | CASSLAGAGGNEQFF
TRBJ2-3 | TRBD2 | NA | TRBV27 | TGTGCCAGCAGCTTAGTAGCGGGGCCCACAGATACGCAGTATTTT | CASSLVAGPTDTQYF
TRBJ1-5 | NA | NA | TRBV7-2 | TGTGCCAGCAGTTGGACAGATAGCAATCAGCCCCAGCATTTT | CASSWTDSNQPQHF
TRBJ2-5 | TRBD2 | NA | TRBV4-3 | TGCGCCAGCAGCCCTGGGACTAGCGGGGGGCTGGAGACCCAGTACTTC | CASSPGTSGGLETQYF
TRBJ1-2 | NA | NA | TRBV3-1/TRBV3-2 | TGTGCCAGCAGCCAAGATAGAGGGGACTATGGCTACACCTTC | CASSQDRGDYGYTF
TRBJ1-5 | TRBD1 | NA | TRBV9 | TGTGCCAGCAGCGTAGGGTCAGGGGGCTATCAGCCCCAGCATTTT | CASSVGSGGYQPQHF
TRBJ1-5 | TRBD1 | NA | TRBV19 | TGTGCCAGTAGTATGATGACAGGGAACGGGCCCCAGCATTTT | CASSMMTGNGPQHF
TRBJ1-2 | NA | NA | TRBV11-3 | TGTGCCAGCAGCTTAGATCGAGGCCCCAGAGGGAGGGACTATGGCTACACCTTC | CASSLDRGPRGRDYGYTF
TRBJ2-5 | TRBD1 | NA | TRBV29-1 | TGCAGCGTTGAGACAGGGGAAGAGACCCAGTACTTC | CSVETGEETQYF
TRBJ1-4 | NA | NA | TRBV25-1 | TGTGCCAGCAGTGTTGGCAGGGGAAATGAAAAACTGTTTTTT | CASSVGRGNEKLFF
TRBJ1-4 | NA | NA | TRBV10-2 | TGCGCCAGCAGTGAGTCGAGGGGGGAACCAACTAATGAAAAACTGTTTTTT | CASSESRGEPTNEKLFF
TRBJ1-6 | NA | few | TRBV19 | TGTGCCAGTAGTATTGGCGAGGCTAATTCACCCCTCCACTTT | CASSIGEANSPLHF
TRBJ1-3 | NA | NA | TRBV7-2 | TGTGCCAGCAGCTTTGCCAGGGCCTCTGGAAACACCATATATTTT | CASSFARASGNTIYF
TRBJ1-1 | TRBD1 | NA | TRBV7-2 | TGTGCCAGCAGCTTCGGACAGGGGGCCTACACTGAAGCTTTCTTT | CASSFGQGAYTEAFF
TRBJ1-2 | TRBD1 | NA | TRBV6-5 | TGTGCCAGCACCATGACAGGGGATTATGGCTACACCTTC | CASTMTGDYGYTF
TRBJ2-5 | NA | NA | TRBV3-1/TRBV3-2 | TGTGCCAGCAGCCAAGGCTTTGACGGAAAACTCCACAAAGAGACCCAGTACTTC | CASSQGFDGKLHKETQYF
TRBJ2-2 | TRBD1 | NA | TRBV7-3 | TGTGCCAGCAGCTCCGGACAGGGAGGCGCCGGGGAGCTGTTTTTT | CASSSGQGGAGELFF
TRBJ2-7 | TRBD2 | NA | TRBV27 | TGTGCCAGCAGTCAGGGACTAGCGGGGGCCTACGAGCAGTACTTC | CASSQGLAGAYEQYF
TRBJ2-5 | NA | NA | TRBV19 | TGTGCCAGTAGTACTACCGGGACGCAACAAGAGACCCAGTACTTC | CASSTTGTQQETQYF
TRBJ2-7 | NA | NA | TRBV10-3 | TGTGCCATCAGTGAGTCTACGGGATACTACGAGCAGTACTTC | CAISESTGYYEQYF
TRBJ1-6 | NA | NA | TRBV5-6 | TGTGCCAGCAGCCCACAGACAGCTGATTCACCCCTCCACTTT | CASSPQTADSPLHF
TRBJ1-1 | NA | NA | TRBV19 | TGTGCCAGTAGCATGACGGAGAACACTGAAGCTTTCTTT | CASSMTENTEAFF
TRBJ1-4 | NA | NA | TRBV27 | TGTGCCAGCAGTTTAGAGAGGGGGGAAAAACTGTTTTTT | CASSLERGEKLFF
TRBJ2-5 | TRBD2 | NA | TRBV5-1 | TGCGCCAGCACTGAGCGGACTAGCGGGAGGGCCGGGGAGACCCAGTACTTC | CASTERTSGRAGETQYF
TRBJ2-7 | NA | once | TRBV21-1 | TGTGCCAGCACTCCTCGAGCAGGACCCTCCTACGAGCAGTACTTC | CASTPRAGPSYEQYF
TRBJ1-1 | NA | NA | TRBV27 | TGTGCCAGCAGTCTTGAAGCTTTCTTT | CASSLEAFF
TRBJ2-3 | TRBD1 | NA | TRBV29-1 | TGCAGCGCCTTGACAGGGCACCTCTACGGTACGCAGTATTTT | CSALTGHLYGTQYF
TRBJ2-1 | NA | NA | TRBV18 | TGTGCCAGCTCGGAAGCTTCTGCTGTGGTCTACAATGAGCAGTTCTTC | CASSEASAVVYNEQFF
TRBJ1-3 | NA | NA | TRBV7-2 | TGTGCCAGCAGCTTAGTTCCGGGCTGGGGAAACACCATATATTTT | CASSLVPGWGNTIYF
TRBJ1-1 | NA | NA | TRBV4-3 | TGCGCCAGCAGCCGAACAGGGACTGAAGCTTTCTTT | CASSRTGTEAFF
TRBJ2-1 | TRBD2 | NA | TRBV4-1 | TGCGCCAGCAGCCAAGGGGGGGTGACTAGCGGACGGGGTGAGCAGTTCTTC | CASSQGGVTSGRGEQFF
TRBJ1-4 | NA | NA | TRBV6-1 | TGTGCCAGCAGTGTAGGGGGGTACCTTACTAATGAAAAACTGTTTTTT | CASSVGGYLTNEKLFF
TRBJ2-3 | NA | NA | TRBV19 | TGTGCCAGTAGTGATAGAAGGGGGGATACGCAGTATTTT | CASSDRRGDTQYF
TRBJ1-2 | NA | NA | TRBV3-1/TRBV3-2 | TGTGCCAGCAGCGAAGAGTTCGGGAAAGGCCCCTATGGCTACACCTTC | CASSEEFGKGPYGYTF
TRBJ1-5 | NA | NA | TRBV4-2 | TGTGCCAGCAGCCAAGATCGGGCCAGGGCACGGGATCAGCCCCAGCATTTT | CASSQDRARARDQPQHF
TRBJ2-1 | TRBD2 | NA | TRBV27 | TGTGCCAGCAAAAGGGCGGGAGGGTCCTACAATGAGCAGTTCTTC | CASKRAGGSYNEQFF
TRBJ1-1 | NA | NA | TRBV9 | TGTGCCAGCAGCGGCAGGGGCGAGTCAACTGAAGCTTTCTTT | CASSGRGESTEAFF